What follows is one TCR beta chain and its context. It has no known antigen specificity. No base qualities exist here, and no much larger clone lies one base off it. The CDR3 starts with the cysteine, ends with the phenylalanine, and has 15 residues. The sequence is cut down to CDR3 DNA, 45 bases in frame from base 1. The V end loses 4 bases and the J end loses 0 bases, and a stretch of 13 bases separates them. CDR1 and CDR2 were assigned from the germline V gene (reference sequence) as SGHNT and YYREEE. RNA was extracted using the RNeasy kit, and roughly 0.5 to 1 microgram was reverse transcribed with random hexamers. TCR beta CDR3 regions were amplified with the immunoSEQ multiplex PCR assay covering 54 Vbeta and 13 Jbeta segments. To correct PCR amplification bias, a synthetic template baseline was used for both primer optimization and computational correction. The paper's processing steps were these. Reads were annotated to V, D and J genes per IMGT and analyzed with immunoSEQ Analyzer, keeping only productive sequences. Clonality was calculated as one minus the Shannon entropy normalized by log2 of the number of productive unique sequences. Public and private clones were assessed among the 100 most prevalent clones of each patient and control. Clones were defined as Susac-specific if absent from the healthy and MS cohorts, from under 1,200 published viral clones and from other ImmuneACCESS disease sequences. The raw public data were reprocessed by TCRdb itself: fastp quality trimming at Q25, MiXCR clonotype calling, in-frame beta chains only. Entries that share a CDR3 protein sequence are merged under the most common genes and DNA. The V and J calls were not made by the authors but by TCRdb's processing. Recorded for this sample are about 200,000 distinct CDR3 sequences; about 96% of them occurred a single time. The top ten clones comprise 0.093% of the sample.

This entry comes from a study of CD8 T cells in Susac syndrome (dated by TCRdb to about 2019). Study-wide context: The study used repertoire sequencing to test whether antigen drove CD8+ T cell activation and differentiation in Susac syndrome.

The study at large found these results: The study acknowledged that relatively few individuals were included in the TCR sequencing and HLA analysis.

Peripheral blood CD8+ and CD4+ T cells from healthy donors, Susac syndrome patients and multiple sclerosis patients were profiled by high-throughput TCR beta sequencing. The multiple sclerosis controls were treatment-naive patients who had stable or active relapsing-remitting disease and met the revised McDonald criteria. Bulk CD8+ and CD4+ T cells were purified by magnetic negative isolation, while CD8+ TEMRA cells were enriched using FACS. Blood was collected in EDTA tubes and processed within 24 hours, with PBMCs isolated through density gradient centrifugation. PBMCs intended for TCR sequencing were frozen in liquid nitrogen and were later thawed in a 37 degrees C water bath. Purity of sorted or isolated CD4+, CD8+ and CD8+ TEMRA cells was at least 90%.

This clonotype was sampled from a human donor with multiple sclerosis. Source material: CD4+ T cells from PBMCs. The chain was built from TRBV5-4 and TRBJ1-1; confidence is insufficient to name the D gene. Read as DNA, the sequence is TGTGCCAGCAGCCTGGGCAACGGGATGAACACTGAAGCTTTCTTT. The resulting protein is CASSLGNGMNTEAFF.